The 18 T cell receptor beta chains below were found in one sample sequenced in a study of OX40 agonist ivuxolimab in advanced cancers. Data came from immunoSEQ multiplex PCR; TCRdb stores just in-frame clones and leaves some out. This sample yields roughly 80,000 clones, of which roughly 90% are seen a single time; approximately 0.7% belongs to the top ten. The sequences come from CD4+ or CD8+ T cells sorted from blood, collected in a trial of the OX40 agonist ivuxolimab. The receptors were sampled from an adult with an advanced solid tumor such as melanoma, head and neck, liver or kidney cancer.

This chain connects TRBV10-2 to TRBJ1-1; no definite D call. The V gene lost 0 bases and the J gene lost 11 bases, with 13 bases spanning the gap. Germline CDR1 is WSHSY and CDR2 is SAAADI. This CDR3 has 13 residues. The CDR3 DNA reads as TGCGCCAGCAGTGAGTCCGGACTCTCCCCGGCTTTCTTT. Amino acids: CASSESGLSPAFF.

The gene calls are TRBV19 and TRBJ2-6; D is undetermined. Per the germline V gene, CDR1 is LNHDA and CDR2 is SQIVND (reference sequence). CDR3 size: 18 residues. With 5 bases removed from V and 0 bases from J, the gap between germline ends came to 17 bases. CDR3 loop: CASSPRLPLNSGANVLTF. The DNA for the CDR3 is TGTGCCAGTAGTCCCAGATTGCCGCTGAACTCTGGGGCCAACGTCCTGACTTTC.

This chain links TRBV5-6 with TRBJ2-7; the match to TRBD2 covers 12 bases. V was pared by 4 bases and J by 6 bases, with 11 bases of the junction left unmatched. CDR3 length equals 16 residues. Germline V gene data show CDR1 as SGHDT and CDR2 as YYEEEE. CDR3 protein: CASSLRTSGRSGEQYF. CDR3 sequence (DNA): TGTGCCAGCAGCCTACGTACTAGCGGGAGGTCTGGCGAGCAGTACTTC.

As for this clone: Other DNA sequences in the sample encode the same CDR3. This chain uses TRBV6-6 with TRBJ2-4, with D maybe TRBD2 (6 bases). The V and J ends lost 8 bases and 3 bases respectively, with 17 bases between them. Germline V gene lookup returns CDR1 MNHNY and CDR2 SVGAGI (reference sequence). The CDR3 is 15 residues long. The CDR3 region is CASSRASGLKNIQYF. The CDR3 DNA is TGTGCCAGCTCTAGGGCGAGCGGGCTCAAAAACATTCAGTACTTC.

The V and J genes are TRBV5-5 and TRBJ1-1; D remains ambiguous. In germline, CDR1 is SGHKS, CDR2 YYEKEE (reference sequence). This CDR3 contains 15 residues. Trimming stripped 0 bases from V and 1 base from J, with 10 bases between. The CDR3 spells CASSLASGANTEAFF. DNA of the CDR3: TGTGCCAGCAGCTTGGCCAGCGGCGCGAACACTGAAGCTTTCTTT.

The chain carries TRBV5-8 and TRBJ2-5; D is uncertain. The J call may be in error: the DNA end matches TRBJ2-7 better. This CDR3 is 13 amino acids long. Germline CDR1 SGHTS, CDR2 YDEGEE. The chain's CDR3 is CASSFVTLDEQYF. The CDR3 nucleotides are TGTGCCAGCAGCTTCGTGACATTAGACGAGCAGTACTTC.

The J gene is TRBJ1-2, the V gene TRBV6-6; the D is unclear. From germline, CDR1 is MNHNY and CDR2 SVGAGI (reference sequence). Trimming removed 2 bases from V and 0 bases from J, with 13 bases in between. CDR3 length: 16 residues. CDR3 nucleotides: TGTGCCAGCAGTTACGGCGGGCGCCCCTCTAACTATGGCTACACCTTC. The encoded protein is CASSYGGRPSNYGYTF.

This rearrangement joins TRBV21-1 to TRBJ1-5. TRBV21-1 is a known pseudogene. This CDR3 comprises 15 residues. CDR3 region: CASSIRGGSNQPQHF. The CDR3 bases are TGTGCCAGCAGCATCAGGGGAGGAAGCAATCAGCCCCAGCATTTT.

V gene TRBV7-9 combines with J gene TRBJ2-5; D might be TRBD2 (6 bases). In germline, CDR1 is SEHNR, CDR2 FQNEAQ (reference sequence). Trimming shortened V by 11 bases and J by 7 bases, and 17 bases separated the two germline ends. The CDR3 loop spans 12 amino acids. CDR3 nucleotide sequence: TGTGCCGGTTCGGAGGGCTCTGCGACCCAGTACTTC. Amino acids: CAGSEGSATQYF.

The V gene is TRBV7-2, the J gene TRBJ2-5, with a tentative D call TRBD1 (6 bases). The CDR3 covers 15 residues. The germline V and J ends were trimmed by 1 base and 5 bases, with 14 bases remaining between them. Germline CDR1 SGHTA, CDR2 FQGNSA. CDR3: CASSLVWQGSETQYF. CDR3 sequence (DNA): TGTGCCAGCAGCTTAGTTTGGCAGGGGTCCGAGACCCAGTACTTC. Drawing the rest from reference TRBV7-2 and TRBJ2-5, the complete variable domain is GAGVSQSPSNKVTEKGKDVELRCDPISGHTALYWYRQSLGQGLEFLIYFQGNSAPDKSGLPSDRFSAERTGGSVSTLTIQRTQQEDSAVYLCASSLVWQGSETQYFGPGTRLLVL.

V is TRBV5-1 and J is TRBJ1-1, with a weak D call TRBD1 (5 bases). With 3 bases removed from V and 7 bases from J, the gap between germline ends came to 16 bases. Germline loops: CDR1 SGHRS, CDR2 YFSETQ. The CDR3 extends over 14 amino acids. The CDR3 loop reads CASSWGGGNREAFF. The CDR3 DNA reads as TGCGCCAGCAGCTGGGGCGGCGGGAACCGTGAAGCTTTCTTT. Full variable domain (missing parts from reference TRBV5-1 and TRBJ1-1): KAGVTQTPRYLIKTRGQQVTLSCSPISGHRSVSWYQQTPGQGLQFLFEYFSETQRNKGNFPGRFSGRQFSNSRSEMNVSTLELGDSALYLCASSWGGGNREAFFGQGTRLTVV.

The chain combines TRBV28 with TRBJ2-1; 7 nucleotides agree with TRBD2. Germline V gives CDR1 MDHEN, CDR2 SYDVKM. Trimming cost V 5 bases and J 5 bases; bases outside gene matches: 9. The CDR3 length is 15 residues. The CDR3 reads CASSQSGNVDNEQFF. In nucleotides, the CDR3 is TGTGCCAGCAGTCAAAGCGGGAACGTCGACAATGAGCAGTTCTTC.

This chain links TRBV2 with TRBJ1-5, with D hard to call. The CDR3 is made up of 14 amino acids. V gave up 5 bases and J gave up 5 bases, with 13 bases separating them. The germline gives CDR1 SNHLY, CDR2 FYNNEI. The CDR3 DNA reads TGTGCCAGCAGTTTGACGAGCCATGATCAGCCCCAGCATTTT. It codes for CASSLTSHDQPQHF.

The chain carries TRBV9 and TRBJ1-4; D remains unclear. The V gene lost 0 bases and the J gene lost 6 bases, with 12 bases spanning the gap. The CDR3 length is 15 residues. Per the germline V gene, CDR1 is SGDLS and CDR2 is YYNGEE. DNA for the CDR3: TGTGCCAGCAGCGTAGTTTCCGGATCCCATGAAAAACTGTTTTTT. This sequence encodes CASSVVSGSHEKLFF. Complete variable domain (other parts from reference TRBV9 and TRBJ1-4): DSGVTQTPKHLITATGQRVTLRCSPRSGDLSVYWYQQSLDQGLQFLIQYYNGEERAKGNILERFSAQQFPDLHSELNLSSLELGDSALYFCASSVVSGSHEKLFFGSGTQLSVL.

The chain employs TRBV6-5 and TRBJ2-7, with 14 bases fitting TRBD2. Germline V gives CDR1 MNHEY, CDR2 SVGAGI. The CDR3 runs to 15 residues. With 8 bases clipped from V and 4 bases from J, the junction kept 7 bases outside the gene matches. CDR3 amino acids: CASHPGTSGGYEQYF. CDR3 in DNA: TGTGCCAGCCACCCCGGGACTAGCGGGGGTTACGAGCAGTACTTC.

This clone is a singleton in its sample. This chain links TRBV9 with TRBJ1-6, with D tentatively TRBD1 (5 bases). The CDR3 runs to 15 residues. From germline, CDR1 is SGDLS and CDR2 YYNGEE. The germline V and J ends were trimmed by 5 bases and 5 bases, with 14 bases remaining between them. This chain's CDR3 is CASSYGQVDNSPLHF. The DNA for the CDR3 is TGTGCCAGCAGTTACGGACAAGTAGATAATTCACCCCTCCACTTT. Combining the CDR3 with reference TRBV9 and TRBJ1-6 gives the whole variable domain DSGVTQTPKHLITATGQRVTLRCSPRSGDLSVYWYQQSLDQGLQFLIQYYNGEERAKGNILERFSAQQFPDLHSELNLSSLELGDSALYFCASSYGQVDNSPLHFGNGTRLTVT.

This chain joins TRBV19 and TRBJ2-1; D is perhaps TRBD2 (5 bases). Trimming stripped 0 bases from V and 5 bases from J, with 17 bases between. The germline V gene encodes CDR1 LNHDA and CDR2 SQIVND (reference sequence). The CDR3 runs 17 residues. CDR3 residues: CASSIDKRGRPDNEQFF. The CDR3 DNA is TGTGCCAGTAGTATAGATAAAAGAGGGCGGCCGGACAATGAGCAGTTCTTC.

The chain combines TRBV30 with TRBJ2-3; 7 bases map to TRBD1. The CDR3 sequence is 12 residues long. V shed 2 bases and J 4 bases; nucleotides not matched to a gene: 0. Germline V lookup: CDR1 GTSNPN, CDR2 SVGIG (reference sequence). CDR3 sequence reads: CAWSTGADTQYF. In nucleotides, the CDR3 is TGTGCCTGGAGTACAGGGGCAGATACGCAGTATTTT.